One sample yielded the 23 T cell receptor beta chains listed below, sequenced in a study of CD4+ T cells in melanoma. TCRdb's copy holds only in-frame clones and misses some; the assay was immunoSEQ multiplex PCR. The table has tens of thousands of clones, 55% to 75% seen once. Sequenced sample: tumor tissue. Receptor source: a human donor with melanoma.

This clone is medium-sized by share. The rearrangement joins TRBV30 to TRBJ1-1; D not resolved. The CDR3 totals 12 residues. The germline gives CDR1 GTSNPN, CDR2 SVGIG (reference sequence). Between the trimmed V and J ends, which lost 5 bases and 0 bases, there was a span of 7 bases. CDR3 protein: CAWGRMNTEAFF. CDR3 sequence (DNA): TGTGCCTGGGGACGGATGAACACTGAAGCTTTCTTT.

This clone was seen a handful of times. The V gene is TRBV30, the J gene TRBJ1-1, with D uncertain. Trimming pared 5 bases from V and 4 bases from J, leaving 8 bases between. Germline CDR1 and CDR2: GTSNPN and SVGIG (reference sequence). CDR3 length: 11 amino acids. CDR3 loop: CAWEMATEAFF. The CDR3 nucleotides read TGTGCCTGGGAGATGGCCACTGAAGCTTTCTTT.

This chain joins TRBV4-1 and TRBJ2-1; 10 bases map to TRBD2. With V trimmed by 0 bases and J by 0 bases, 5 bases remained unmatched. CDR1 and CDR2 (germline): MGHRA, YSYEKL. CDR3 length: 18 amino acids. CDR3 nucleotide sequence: TGCGCCAGCAGCCAAGATACTAGCGGGGTTCTCTCCTACAATGAGCAGTTCTTC. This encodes CASSQDTSGVLSYNEQFF.

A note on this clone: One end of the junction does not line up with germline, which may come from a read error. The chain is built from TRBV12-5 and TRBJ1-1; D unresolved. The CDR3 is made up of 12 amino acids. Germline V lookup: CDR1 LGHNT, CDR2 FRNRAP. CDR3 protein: CASGVVGSQAFF. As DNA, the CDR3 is TGTGCTAGTGGTGTGGTGGGTAGTCAAGCTTTCTTT.

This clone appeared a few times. The CDR3 sequence is CASSRQPLNTGELFF. Here the CDR3 DNA reads TGTGCCAGCAGCCGTCAGCCCTTGAACACCGGGGAGCTGTTTTTT. The rearrangement joins TRBV7-9 to TRBJ2-2; D is unclear. Germline V gene data show CDR1 as SEHNR and CDR2 as FQNEAQ (reference sequence). The V gene lost 5 bases and the J gene lost 1 base, with 11 bases spanning the gap. The CDR3 extends over 15 amino acids.

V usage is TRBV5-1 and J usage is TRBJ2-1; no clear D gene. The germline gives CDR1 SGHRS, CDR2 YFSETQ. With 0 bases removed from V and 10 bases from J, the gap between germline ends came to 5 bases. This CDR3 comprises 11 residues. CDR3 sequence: CASSLGVEQFF. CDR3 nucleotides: TGCGCCAGCAGCTTGGGGGTAGAGCAGTTCTTC.

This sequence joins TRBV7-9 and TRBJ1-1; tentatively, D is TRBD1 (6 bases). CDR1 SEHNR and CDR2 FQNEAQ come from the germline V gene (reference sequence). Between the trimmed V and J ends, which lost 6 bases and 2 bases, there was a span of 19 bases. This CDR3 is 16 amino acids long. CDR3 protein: CASRPNFRDTNTEAFF. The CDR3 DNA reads TGTGCCAGCAGACCAAATTTTCGGGACACAAACACTGAAGCTTTCTTT.

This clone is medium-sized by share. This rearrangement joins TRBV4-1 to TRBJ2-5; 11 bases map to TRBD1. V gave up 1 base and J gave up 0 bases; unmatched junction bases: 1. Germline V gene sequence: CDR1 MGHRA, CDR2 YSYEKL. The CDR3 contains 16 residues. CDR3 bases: TGCGCCAGCAGCCAAGGGGACAGGGGGAACCAAGAGACCCAGTACTTC. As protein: CASSQGDRGNQETQYF.

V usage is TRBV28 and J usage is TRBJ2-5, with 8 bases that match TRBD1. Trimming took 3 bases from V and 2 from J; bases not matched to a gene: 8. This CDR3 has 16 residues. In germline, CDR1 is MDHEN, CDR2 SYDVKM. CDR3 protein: CASSFRTGTSQETQYF. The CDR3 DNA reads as TGTGCCAGCAGTTTCCGGACAGGGACTTCACAAGAGACCCAGTACTTC.

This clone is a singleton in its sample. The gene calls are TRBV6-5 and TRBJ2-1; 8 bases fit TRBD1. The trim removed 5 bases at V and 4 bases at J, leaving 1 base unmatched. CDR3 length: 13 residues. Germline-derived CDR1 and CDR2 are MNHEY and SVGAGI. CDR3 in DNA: TGTGCCAGCAGTCGACAGGGGTACAATGAGCAGTTCTTC. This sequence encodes CASSRQGYNEQFF.

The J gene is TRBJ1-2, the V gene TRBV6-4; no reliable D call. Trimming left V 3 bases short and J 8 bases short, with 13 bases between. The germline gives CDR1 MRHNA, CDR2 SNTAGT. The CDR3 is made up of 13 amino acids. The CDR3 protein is CASSESGLRGYTF. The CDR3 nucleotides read TGTGCCAGCAGTGAGTCGGGGTTAAGAGGCTACACCTTC.

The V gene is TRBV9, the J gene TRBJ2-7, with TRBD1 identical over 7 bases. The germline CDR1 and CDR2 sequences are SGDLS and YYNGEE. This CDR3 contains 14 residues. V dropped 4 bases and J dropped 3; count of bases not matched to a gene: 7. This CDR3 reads CASSPQTGLYEQYF. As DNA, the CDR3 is TGTGCCAGCAGCCCCCAGACAGGGCTCTACGAGCAGTACTTC.

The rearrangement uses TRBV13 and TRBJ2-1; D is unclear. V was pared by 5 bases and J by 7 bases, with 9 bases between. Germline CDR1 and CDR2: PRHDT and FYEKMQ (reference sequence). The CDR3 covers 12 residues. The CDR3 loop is CASSLRKNEQFF. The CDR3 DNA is TGTGCCAGCAGCCTAAGAAAGAATGAGCAGTTCTTC.

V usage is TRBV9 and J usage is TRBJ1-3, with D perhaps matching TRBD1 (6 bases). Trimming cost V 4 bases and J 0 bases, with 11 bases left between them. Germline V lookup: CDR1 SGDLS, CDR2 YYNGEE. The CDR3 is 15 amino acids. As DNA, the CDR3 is TGTGCCAGCAGCACAGGGACGGCCTCTGGAAACACCATATATTTT. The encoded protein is CASSTGTASGNTIYF.

The CDR3 spells CSGHPTEAFF. The CDR3 DNA reads TGCAGTGGACACCCCACTGAAGCTTTCTTT. This rearrangement joins TRBV20-1 to TRBJ1-1; no firm D call. Trimming pared 7 bases from V and 4 bases from J, leaving 7 bases between. The length of the CDR3 is 10 residues. The germline gives CDR1 DFQATT, CDR2 SNEGSKA (reference sequence).

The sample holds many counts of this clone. DNA for the CDR3: TGCGCCAGCAGCTTGGTGGGAGACAGATCAGCTGGAAACACCATATATTTT. Translated, it gives CASSLVGDRSAGNTIYF. The chain is built from TRBV5-1 and TRBJ1-3; D may be TRBD1 (5 bases). The V and J ends lost 0 bases and 2 bases respectively, with 15 bases between them. CDR1 and CDR2 from the germline V gene are SGHRS and YFSETQ. CDR3 length: 17 residues.

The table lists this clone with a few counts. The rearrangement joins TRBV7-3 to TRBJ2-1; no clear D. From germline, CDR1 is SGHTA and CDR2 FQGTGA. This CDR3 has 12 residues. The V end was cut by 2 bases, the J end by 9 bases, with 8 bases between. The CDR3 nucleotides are TGTGCCAGCAGCTTATTCAGTACTGAGCAGTTCTTC. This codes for CASSLFSTEQFF.

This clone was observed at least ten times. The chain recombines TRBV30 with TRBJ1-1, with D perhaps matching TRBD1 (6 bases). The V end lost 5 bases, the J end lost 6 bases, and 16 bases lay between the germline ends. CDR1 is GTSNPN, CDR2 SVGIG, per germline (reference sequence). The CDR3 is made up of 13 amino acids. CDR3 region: CAWGRNRAPEAFF. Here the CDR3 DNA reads TGTGCCTGGGGACGTAACAGGGCTCCTGAAGCTTTCTTT.

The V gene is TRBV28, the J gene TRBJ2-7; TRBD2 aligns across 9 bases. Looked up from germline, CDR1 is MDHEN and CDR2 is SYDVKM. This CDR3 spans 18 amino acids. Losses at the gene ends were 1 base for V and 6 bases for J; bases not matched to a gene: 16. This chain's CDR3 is CASSLLREGQTWGSEQYF. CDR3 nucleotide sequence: TGTGCCAGCAGTTTATTGCGGGAGGGTCAAACTTGGGGGTCCGAGCAGTACTTC.

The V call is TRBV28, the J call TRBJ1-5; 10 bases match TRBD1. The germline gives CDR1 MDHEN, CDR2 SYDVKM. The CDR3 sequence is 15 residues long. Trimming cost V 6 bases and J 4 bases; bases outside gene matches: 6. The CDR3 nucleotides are TGTGCCAGCAGGGGGACAGGGGCAGGGAATCAGCCCCAGCATTTT. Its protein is CASRGTGAGNQPQHF.

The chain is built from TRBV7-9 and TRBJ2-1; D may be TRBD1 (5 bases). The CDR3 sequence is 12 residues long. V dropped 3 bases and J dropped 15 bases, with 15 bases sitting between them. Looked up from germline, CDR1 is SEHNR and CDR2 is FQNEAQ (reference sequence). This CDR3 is CASSFMEQGRFF. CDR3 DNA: TGTGCCAGCAGCTTTATGGAGCAGGGTAGGTTCTTC.

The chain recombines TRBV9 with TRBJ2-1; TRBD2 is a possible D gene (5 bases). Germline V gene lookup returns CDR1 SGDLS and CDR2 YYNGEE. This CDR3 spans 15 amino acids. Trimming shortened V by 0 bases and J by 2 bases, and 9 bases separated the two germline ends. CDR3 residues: CASSVDTGTYNEQFF. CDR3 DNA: TGTGCCAGCAGCGTAGACACGGGGACCTACAATGAGCAGTTCTTC.

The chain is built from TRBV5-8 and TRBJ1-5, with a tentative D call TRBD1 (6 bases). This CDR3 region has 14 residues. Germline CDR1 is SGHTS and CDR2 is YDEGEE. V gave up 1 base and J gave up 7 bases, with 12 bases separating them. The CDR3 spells CASSLSGGGQPQHF. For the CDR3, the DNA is TGTGCCAGCAGCTTGTCCGGGGGGGGCCAGCCCCAGCATTTT.